These 12 T cell receptor beta chains originate from one sample sequenced in a study of blood T cell repertoires in COVID-19. Repertoires were generated with immunoSEQ multiplex PCR, while TCRdb's copy carries only in-frame clones and drops some. The sample gives some 250,000 clones, around 89% of which show up once; 0.95% to 1% is in the top ten. Material for sequencing was peripheral blood. Receptors were obtained from a woman aged 40 to 55 who had recovered from COVID-19.

The gene calls are TRBV5-1 and TRBJ1-5; D is unclear. The CDR3 consists of 13 residues. Between the trimmed V and J ends, which lost 0 bases and 4 bases, there was a span of 5 bases. Germline values: CDR1 SGHRS, CDR2 YFSETQ. CDR3 region: CASSLGDNQPQHF. In DNA form, the CDR3 reads TGCGCCAGCAGCTTGGGCGATAATCAGCCCCAGCATTTT.

The chain employs TRBV24-1 and TRBJ1-2; D not resolved. The CDR3 loop spans 9 amino acids. V shed 12 bases and J shed 3 bases, with 4 bases lying between them. Germline CDR1 KGHDR, CDR2 SFDVKD. CDR3 coding DNA: TGTGCCCCGGACTATGGCTACACCTTC. Translation gives CAPDYGYTF.

The chain is built from TRBV2 and TRBJ2-1, with TRBD2 matching 11 bases. CDR3 length: 17 residues. V lost 4 bases to trimming and J lost 0 bases; unmatched junction nucleotides: 5. Germline V gene lookup returns CDR1 SNHLY and CDR2 FYNNEI. CDR3 bases: TGTGCCAGCAGTGGGGGGACTAGCGGTCCCTCCTACAATGAGCAGTTCTTC. Amino acid sequence: CASSGGTSGPSYNEQFF.

V gene TRBV28 combines with J gene TRBJ2-1; possible D gene TRBD1, 5 bases. The CDR3 runs 16 residues. Trimming took off 0 bases at V and 0 bases at J, with 9 bases between the two ends. In germline, CDR1 is MDHEN, CDR2 SYDVKM. The CDR3 sequence: CASSLWGPSSYNEQFF. CDR3 DNA sequence: TGTGCCAGCAGTTTATGGGGGCCTAGCTCCTACAATGAGCAGTTCTTC.

The chain joins TRBV6-5 to TRBJ2-5; 9 bases line up with TRBD2. The length of the CDR3 is 15 residues. Germline assignment: CDR1 MNHEY and CDR2 SVGAGI. J gave up 2 bases and V 5 bases, and 6 bases lay outside the gene matches. CDR3 in amino acids: CASSIAGVRQETQYF. In DNA, the CDR3 is TGTGCCAGCAGTATAGCGGGAGTAAGGCAAGAGACCCAGTACTTC.

The chain recombines TRBV6-5 with TRBJ1-2; 11 bases match TRBD1. The J segment lost 4 bases and the V segment lost 6 bases, leaving 7 bases of the junction unmatched. The CDR3 extends over 15 amino acids. Germline assignment: CDR1 MNHEY and CDR2 SVGAGI. In DNA form, the CDR3 reads TGTGCCAGCAGACCCGGGACAGGGGGTAGCTATGGCTACACCTTC. It is translated as CASRPGTGGSYGYTF.

The chain couples TRBV5-8 to TRBJ2-5; a weak D match, TRBD2 (5 bases). Germline CDR1 and CDR2: SGHTS and YDEGEE. V was trimmed by 5 bases and J by 4 bases, leaving 9 bases between them. The CDR3 runs 12 residues. The CDR3 is CASRWGVETQYF. The CDR3 region has the DNA TGTGCCAGCAGGTGGGGAGTAGAGACCCAGTACTTC.

This rearrangement joins TRBV4-1 to TRBJ2-1; D gene uncertain. Trimming shortened V by 0 bases and J by 6 bases, and 9 bases separated the two germline ends. The CDR3 is 14 residues long. CDR1 is MGHRA, CDR2 YSYEKL, per germline. The CDR3 nucleotides read TGCGCCAGCAGCCAAGAGGAGCTGGGCAATGAGCAGTTCTTC. This codes for CASSQEELGNEQFF.

The chain recombines TRBV7-3 with TRBJ2-3, with 13 bases matching TRBD2. There are 17 residues in the CDR3. From germline, CDR1 is SGHTA and CDR2 FQGTGA. J was trimmed by 1 base and V by 5 bases; bases with no gene match: 6. The CDR3 DNA reads as TGTGCCAGCAGCACTACTAGCGGGAGGGGAGGCACAGATACGCAGTATTTT. Encoded protein: CASSTTSGRGGTDTQYF.

The rearrangement links TRBV6-2 or TRBV6-3 to TRBJ2-2; 15 bases line up with TRBD2. The CDR3 consists of 19 residues. The germline gives CDR1 MNHEY, CDR2 SVGEGT. Trimming removed 6 bases from V and 0 bases from J; junction bases left unmatched: 8. The CDR3, as DNA: TGTGCCAGCAGCCCCCGGACTAGCGGGAGGGGGGCGAACACCGGGGAGCTGTTTTTT. Amino acid sequence: CASSPRTSGRGANTGELFF.

The chain combines TRBV6-5 with TRBJ2-7; 9 bases are a match to TRBD2. The CDR3 is 15 residues long. The germline gives CDR1 MNHEY, CDR2 SVGAGI. The J segment lost 4 bases and the V segment lost 4 bases, leaving 8 bases of the junction unmatched. The CDR3 protein is CASSSHLAGKYEQYV. The CDR3 DNA follows: TGTGCCAGCAGTTCCCACCTAGCGGGAAAATACGAGCAGTACGTC.

This clone is a singleton in its sample. The chain carries TRBV28 and TRBJ2-5, with D hard to call. The CDR3 consists of 14 residues. V was trimmed by 6 bases and J by 2 bases, leaving 13 bases between them. Germline lookup yields CDR1 MDHEN and CDR2 SYDVKM. DNA of the CDR3: TGTGCCAGCAGCCCGCTGGGCAGACAAGAGACCCAGTACTTC. Its protein is CASSPLGRQETQYF.